The text below deals with one TCR beta chain. Its antigen remains unidentified. CDR1 and CDR2 (germline): LGHDT, YNNKEL (reference sequence). With V trimmed by 4 bases and J by 3 bases, 8 bases remained unmatched. The CDR3 is 15 amino acids. TCRdb re-derived calls from the RACE reads in MiXCR, one entry per CDR3 protein. The sample lists 75,000 to 90,000 distinct CDR3 sequences, around 10% occurring once. The time point is: patch test 1, 2 weeks after DPC sensitization. Treatment described: therapeutic diphenylcyclopropenone sensitization with weekly scalp DPC. The data were taken from a study of human T cells and chemical hapten exposure. Study information: On about 2 cm by about 2 cm of upper inner arm skin, sensitization was performed with 2% DPC. Upper-back patch tests with 0.01% DPC were read at 6 days.

Study-level findings and limits: TCRs exceeding 1 in 1000 frequency stayed unchanged with DPC sensitization.

The V gene is TRBV3-1, the J gene TRBJ2-5, with 7 bases matching TRBD1. Material: whole blood, obtained in connection with sensitization to the hapten diphenylcyclopropenone (DPC). The origin of this receptor is a woman in her forties or fifties with alopecia areata. Some clones in this sample may be carry-over from other donors' samples. CDR3 DNA: TGTGCCAGCAGCCCGCCCCCCGGGACAGAAGAGACCCAGTACTTC. This gives the protein CASSPPPGTEETQYF.